This T cell receptor (beta chain) was recovered during a study of vaccination and CD4 T cells after COVID-19. At the level of the study: Convalescent study patients returned SARS-CoV-2 positive nasal swab PCR results, with several mild cases and one severe. Participants were administered two doses of either the BNT162b2 or the mRNA-1273 vaccine.

With the Oncomine TCR Beta short-read assay, DNA from cultured CD4+ T cells was sequenced. In this case, cultured CD4+ T cells provided the extracted genomic DNA. TCRdb passed the PCR reads through MiXCR, listing each CDR3 protein once. The sample carries over 12,000 distinct CDR3 sequences, 55% to 60% recorded once. Germline lookup yields CDR1 MNHEY and CDR2 SVGEGT. V lost 4 bases, J lost 0 bases, and 3 bases stayed unmatched. CDR3 length: 16 amino acids. This clonotype was picked up a small number of times. The antigen remains undetermined. Specified treatment: roughly 11-day PBMC culture with coronavirus spike peptide pools or control peptides (ViraFEST assay).

The sequenced sample consisted of CD4+ T cells from blood, cultured in vitro. The clonotype was recovered from a human donor who had recovered from COVID-19. The chain joins TRBV6-2 or TRBV6-3 to TRBJ2-3, with TRBD2 matching 11 bases. CDR3 in amino acids: CASSSRLAGSTDTQYF. CDR3 nucleotides: TGTGCCAGCAGTTCCAGACTAGCGGGGAGCACAGATACGCAGTATTTT.